These 9 T cell receptor beta chains were all obtained from the same sample, sequenced in a study of blood T cell repertoires in COVID-19. Assay used: immunoSEQ multiplex PCR; TCRdb lists only in-frame clones, some missing. The table records approximately 60,000 clones, about 94% of them present only once. The sequencing input was peripheral blood. These receptor sequences come from a man in his 70s with active COVID-19.

The chain links TRBV7-2 to TRBJ2-2; 8 positions match TRBD2. This CDR3 contains 16 residues. The V gene's germline CDR1 is SGHTA and CDR2 FQGNSA. Trimming at V came to 3 bases and at J to 7 bases, leaving 10 bases not matched to a gene. The CDR3 protein is CASSFYRGLEVGELFF. CDR3 bases: TGTGCCAGCAGCTTCTACCGGGGACTAGAGGTCGGGGAGCTGTTTTTT.

The rearrangement joins TRBV5-1 to TRBJ2-1; TRBD2 matches 7 bases. Losses at the gene ends were 0 bases for V and 4 bases for J; bases not matched to a gene: 4. Looked up from germline, CDR1 is SGHRS and CDR2 is YFSETQ. The CDR3 has 15 amino acids. The CDR3 DNA is TGCGCCAGCAGCTTGGCTGGCGGGGGATACAATGAGCAGTTCTTC. This translates into CASSLAGGGYNEQFF. Based on the CDR3 plus reference TRBV5-1 and TRBJ2-1, the full variable domain is KAGVTQTPRYLIKTRGQQVTLSCSPISGHRSVSWYQQTPGQGLQFLFEYFSETQRNKGNFPGRFSGRQFSNSRSEMNVSTLELGDSALYLCASSLAGGGYNEQFFGPGTRLTVL.

This clone was counted a few times. The chain joins TRBV12-3 or TRBV12-4 to TRBJ1-3; no clear D gene. The CDR3 spans 12 residues. Between the trimmed V and J ends, which lost 3 bases and 4 bases, there was a span of 4 bases. The CDR3 DNA sequence: TGTGCCAGCAGTTTCGGGGGAAACACCATATATTTT. This sequence encodes CASSFGGNTIYF.

This chain joins TRBV19 and TRBJ2-3, with a weak D call TRBD1 (6 bases). The CDR3 runs to 18 residues. V lost 6 bases to trimming and J lost 0 bases, with 22 bases between them. Germline CDR1 reads LNHDA; CDR2 reads SQIVND (reference sequence). The DNA for the CDR3 is TGTGCCAGTAGCGCACTCCTCCCTCTGGGGGCTAGCACAGATACGCAGTATTTT. This sequence encodes CASSALLPLGASTDTQYF.

The chain has TRBV7-2 and TRBJ1-2; TRBD1 agrees at 9 bases. Looked up from germline, CDR1 is SGHTA and CDR2 is FQGNSA. This CDR3 comprises 14 residues. Trimming cost V 5 bases and J 7 bases; bases outside gene matches: 8. The CDR3 sequence: CASSPTTGGGGYTF. In DNA form, the CDR3 reads TGTGCCAGCAGCCCAACGACAGGGGGAGGTGGCTACACCTTC.

V is TRBV7-8 and J is TRBJ2-3; TRBD2 is a possible D gene (6 bases). V was trimmed by 6 bases and J by 3 bases, leaving 19 bases between them. The CDR3 is 16 residues long. Looked up from germline, CDR1 is SGHVS and CDR2 is FQNEAQ. CDR3 DNA: TGTGCCAGCAGTTTGGGACCTGGGGGACTTACAGATACGCAGTATTTT. It translates to CASSLGPGGLTDTQYF.

In regard to this clone: At one of its ends the junction is not consistent with the germline gene, which may arise from a read error. The chain combines TRBV29-1 with TRBJ2-3, with TRBD2 identical over 9 bases. Per the germline V gene, CDR1 is SQVTM and CDR2 is ANQGSEA. CDR3 length: 16 residues. The CDR3 here is CSIEGLAGASTDTQYF. CDR3 in DNA: TGCAGCATTGAGGGGTTAGCGGGGGCCAGCACAGATACGCAGTATTTT.

The V and J genes are TRBV27 and TRBJ1-6; D not certain. The germline CDR1 and CDR2 sequences are MNHEY and SMNVEV (reference sequence). CDR3 length: 14 residues. Trimming shortened V by 7 bases and J by 3 bases, and 10 bases separated the two germline ends. This chain's CDR3 is CASMEDRYNSPLHF. CDR3 sequence (DNA): TGTGCCAGCATGGAGGACCGCTATAATTCACCCCTCCACTTT.

The CDR3 here is CSARAVQANYGYTF. CDR3 in DNA: TGCAGTGCTCGTGCAGTACAAGCTAACTATGGCTACACCTTC. V is TRBV20-1 and J is TRBJ1-2; D unresolved. V dropped 5 bases and J dropped 0 bases, with 13 bases sitting between them. Looked up from germline, CDR1 is DFQATT and CDR2 is SNEGSKA (reference sequence). The CDR3 length is 14 residues.